This T cell receptor beta chain stems from a study of blood T cell repertoires in COVID-19. Across the whole study: T cells, B-cell-depleted T cells, or PBMCs provided the cDNA or gDNA that served as material.

This clone was seen only once. The assay was immunoSEQ multiplex PCR, and TCRdb's table has in-frame clones only and misses some. Of around 220,000 clones detected, more than 75% appear once; the ten largest clones hold 8% to 9%. The receptor was derived from a woman aged 80 or over with COVID-19, enrolled during active disease. Material: peripheral blood.

This CDR3 reads CASSLMTGRSGYTF. The CDR3 nucleotides are TGTGCCAGCAGCTTAATGACAGGGAGATCTGGCTACACCTTC. The J gene is TRBJ1-2, the V gene TRBV7-2; 7 bases agree with TRBD1. The CDR3 length is 14 residues. With V trimmed by 2 bases and J by 7 bases, 7 bases remained unmatched. Germline lookup yields CDR1 SGHTA and CDR2 FQGNSA.